The text below deals with one TCR beta chain. Antigen: not known. These data originate in a study of T cell repertoires in cytomegalovirus infection. Whole-study context: HLA-B-restricted CMV epitopes that are well studied, plus recently identified HLA-C-restricted ones, were used by the study.

The CDR3 extends over 14 amino acids. Per germline, CDR1 SGHVS and CDR2 FNYEAQ. The V gene lost 5 bases and the J gene lost 3 bases, with 13 bases spanning the gap. A single record per CDR3 protein comes from TCRdb applying MiXCR to the reads. The sample has some 800,000 distinct CDR3 sequences; just under 30% are singletons. Notes on the study in general: Of the TCR beta families, the public ones yielded a cumulative frequency that identified carriers of CMV plus the relevant HLA.

This specimen consisted of cultured CD8+ T cells from PBMCs, obtained from culture after CMV antigen stimulation. This chain connects TRBV7-6 to TRBJ1-1, with D unclear. This clonotype was sampled from a human donor in good health (CMV status not recorded). Some clones in this sample may be carry-over from other donors' samples. The CDR3 is CASSPRPGDTEAFF. DNA for the CDR3: TGTGCCAGCAGCCCGAGACCAGGAGACACTGAAGCTTTCTTT.